The 10 T cell receptor beta chains below come from one sample, sequenced in a study of cytomegalovirus exposure and HLA in healthy donors. With 60 Vbeta and 13 Jbeta primers, the PCR was carried out. This table comes from immunoSEQ multiplex PCR, and its TCRdb copy is limited to in-frame clones, with some not included. The repertoire holds over 100,000 clones, with 60% to 80% as singletons. The specimen sequenced was PBMCs. These receptors all come from a female donor in good health and CMV-seronegative.

The chain employs TRBV4-3 and TRBJ2-2, with 11 bases identical to TRBD2. Trimming took 4 bases from V and 5 from J; bases not matched to a gene: 15. The CDR3 contains 19 residues. Looked up from germline, CDR1 is LGHNA and CDR2 is YSLEER. The CDR3 DNA reads as TGCGCCAGCAGCCGACGACCTATAGCGGGAGGGCGGTATACCGGGGAGCTGTTTTTT. Translated: CASSRRPIAGGRYTGELFF.

The J gene is TRBJ2-2, the V gene TRBV15, with 8 bases lining up with TRBD1. The germline V gene has CDR1 LNHNV and CDR2 YYDKDF (reference sequence). V lost 1 base and J lost 6; bases outside the gene matches: 10. The CDR3 is made up of 17 amino acids. In nucleotides, the CDR3 is TGTGCCACCAGCAGAGTTCCCCAGGGGGCAGGGTCCGGGGAGCTGTTTTTT. It translates to CATSRVPQGAGSGELFF.

The V and J genes are TRBV6-1 and TRBJ2-1, with TRBD2 identical over 12 bases. Germline V gene lookup returns CDR1 MNHNS and CDR2 SASEGT. CDR3 length: 17 amino acids. The trim removed 1 base at V and 3 bases at J, leaving 4 bases unmatched. CDR3 nucleotide sequence: TGTGCCAGCAGTGAAGAACTAGCGGGAGGTGTCTACAATGAGCAGTTCTTC. It yields the protein CASSEELAGGVYNEQFF.

The chain recombines TRBV7-7 with TRBJ2-5, with a possible D match to TRBD1 (6 bases). The V end lost 5 bases, the J end lost 2 bases, and 12 bases lay between the germline ends. Per germline, CDR1 SSHAT and CDR2 FNYEAQ (reference sequence). The CDR3 is made up of 14 amino acids. The CDR3 DNA is TGTGCCAGCAGCCGAGGACAGTTTCAAGAGACCCAGTACTTC. Translation: CASSRGQFQETQYF.

The chain is built from TRBV5-5 and TRBJ2-5; D not resolved. This CDR3 has 13 residues. CDR1 SGHKS and CDR2 YYEKEE come from the germline V gene (reference sequence). Trimming left V 4 bases short and J 3 bases short, with 10 bases between. CDR3 coding DNA: TGTGCCAGCAGCCCCGCGGCAGAAGAGACCCAGTACTTC. Its protein product is CASSPAAEETQYF.

This sequence joins TRBV27 and TRBJ1-5; 9 bases are shared with TRBD1. The germline gives CDR1 MNHEY, CDR2 SMNVEV (reference sequence). The CDR3 extends over 15 amino acids. V shed 6 bases and J 4 bases; nucleotides not matched to a gene: 7. The CDR3 nucleotides read TGTGCCAGCAGCCGAGGACAGGGGCGGAATCAGCCCCAGCATTTT. Amino acid sequence: CASSRGQGRNQPQHF.

V usage is TRBV27 and J usage is TRBJ2-1; no definite D call. This CDR3 contains 14 residues. V was trimmed by 5 bases and J by 2 bases, leaving 10 bases between them. Germline values: CDR1 MNHEY, CDR2 SMNVEV (reference sequence). The CDR3 region is CASSHPSPYNEQFF. The CDR3, as DNA: TGTGCCAGCAGTCACCCTAGTCCCTACAATGAGCAGTTCTTC.

The V gene is TRBV28, the J gene TRBJ2-3, with TRBD2 matching over 11 bases. V was pared by 5 bases and J by 0 bases, with 4 bases of the junction left unmatched. The germline CDR1 and CDR2 sequences are MDHEN and SYDVKM. The CDR3 is 16 residues long. CDR3 coding DNA: TGTGCCAGCAGTCCCAGACTAGCGGGAAGCACAGATACGCAGTATTTT. Protein sequence: CASSPRLAGSTDTQYF. Using reference TRBV28 and TRBJ2-3 for the parts outside the CDR3, the full variable domain is DVKVTQSSRYLVKRTGEKVFLECVQDMDHENMFWYRQDPGLGLRLIYFSYDVKMKEKGDIPEGYSVSREKKERFSLILESASTNQTSMYLCASSPRLAGSTDTQYFGPGTRLTVL.

The chain uses TRBV7-8 and TRBJ2-1; D might be TRBD1 (6 bases). The germline V gene encodes CDR1 SGHVS and CDR2 FQNEAQ. Trimming took 1 base from V and 9 from J, leaving 13 bases between them. The CDR3 is made up of 14 amino acids. Here the CDR3 DNA reads TGTGCCAGCAGCTTAGAACAGGGAAGGGGTGAGCAGTTCTTC. Protein product: CASSLEQGRGEQFF.

The J gene is TRBJ1-6, the V gene TRBV5-6; D possibly corresponds to TRBD1 (6 bases). V lost 0 bases, J lost 7 bases, and 8 bases lay in between. Germline V gene sequence: CDR1 SGHDT, CDR2 YYEEEE. This CDR3 is built from 14 residues. Here the CDR3 reads CASSLGQANSPLHF. The CDR3 bases are TGTGCCAGCAGCTTGGGACAGGCCAATTCACCCCTCCACTTT.